These 19 T cell receptor beta chains were sequenced from one sample in a study of STAT5B mutations in CD4+ large granular lymphocyte leukemia. Data came from immunoSEQ multiplex PCR; TCRdb stores just in-frame clones and leaves some out. The sample holds approximately 35,000 clones, roughly 76% seen once. Sequenced material: CD4+ T cells from blood buffy coats. All receptors derive from a human donor in good health.

This clone was picked up a small number of times. This chain connects TRBV5-1 to TRBJ1-4; D unresolved. CDR1 is SGHRS and CDR2 is YFSETQ in the germline V gene. This CDR3 comprises 16 residues. Trimming cost V 0 bases and J 0 bases, with 9 bases left between them. This CDR3 is CASSLEAGATNEKLFF. In DNA form, the CDR3 reads TGCGCCAGCAGCTTGGAAGCGGGTGCAACTAATGAAAAACTGTTTTTT.

This clone was seen a handful of times. V and J are TRBV9 and TRBJ1-1; TRBD1 matches 7 bases. V gave up 4 bases and J gave up 7 bases; unmatched junction bases: 13. CDR1 SGDLS and CDR2 YYNGEE come from the germline V gene. The CDR3 is made up of 15 amino acids. CDR3: CASSPRGRDRVEAFF. The CDR3 bases are TGTGCCAGCAGCCCCCGAGGCCGGGACAGAGTTGAAGCTTTCTTT. Full variable domain (missing parts from reference TRBV9 and TRBJ1-1): DSGVTQTPKHLITATGQRVTLRCSPRSGDLSVYWYQQSLDQGLQFLIQYYNGEERAKGNILERFSAQQFPDLHSELNLSSLELGDSALYFCASSPRGRDRVEAFFGQGTRLTVV.

The gene calls are TRBV19 and TRBJ1-6, with D unresolved. The V gene's germline CDR1 is LNHDA and CDR2 SQIVND (reference sequence). V dropped 5 bases and J dropped 8 bases, with 13 bases sitting between them. CDR3 length: 14 amino acids. CDR3 DNA sequence: TGTGCCAGTAGTGTAGCCTATGGCTATTCACCCCTCCACTTT. Translating it yields CASSVAYGYSPLHF. Based on the CDR3 plus reference TRBV19 and TRBJ1-6, the full variable domain is DGGITQSPKYLFRKEGQNVTLSCEQNLNHDAMYWYRQDPGQGLRLIYYSQIVNDFQKGDIAEGYSVSREKKESFPLTVTSAQKNPTAFYLCASSVAYGYSPLHFGNGTRLTVT.

The gene calls are TRBV18 and TRBJ1-1; a weak D match, TRBD1 (6 bases). Trimming left V 3 bases short and J 3 bases short, with 14 bases between. Germline assignment: CDR1 KGHSH and CDR2 LQKENI. The CDR3 is made up of 15 amino acids. The CDR3 DNA reads as TGTGCCAGCTCACCGGGGGCGCGAATTGACACTGAAGCTTTCTTT. This codes for CASSPGARIDTEAFF.

V usage is TRBV29-1 and J usage is TRBJ1-1; 9 bases are shared with TRBD1. The V gene end was trimmed by 4 bases and the J gene end by 1 base; junction bases not matched to a gene: 1. The CDR3 extends over 13 amino acids. Germline CDR1 reads SQVTM; CDR2 reads ANQGSEA. The CDR3 loop is CSVATGGNTEAFF. The CDR3 coding sequence is TGCAGCGTTGCGACAGGGGGGAACACTGAAGCTTTCTTT.

This chain's CDR3 is CASAPGPAGAQETQYF. CDR3 coding DNA: TGTGCCAGCGCCCCGGGGCCAGCAGGGGCCCAAGAGACCCAGTACTTC. The chain combines TRBV11-1 with TRBJ2-5, with a weak D call TRBD1 (6 bases). The length of the CDR3 is 16 residues. V lost 8 bases and J 1 base, leaving 20 bases between the germline ends. Per the germline V gene, CDR1 is SGHAT and CDR2 is FQDESV (reference sequence).

The chain combines TRBV14 with TRBJ1-1; possibly TRBD1 for D (5 bases). CDR3 length equals 13 residues. Germline assignment: CDR1 SGHDN and CDR2 FVKESK. Trimming cost V 1 base and J 11 bases, with 14 bases left between them. CDR3 amino acids: CASSQAGVRDAFF. The CDR3 region has the DNA TGTGCCAGCAGCCAAGCCGGGGTCAGGGACGCTTTCTTT.

The V call is TRBV6-5, the J call TRBJ2-1; 7 bases map to TRBD2. Trimming took 7 bases from V and 5 from J; bases not matched to a gene: 11. Germline lookup yields CDR1 MNHEY and CDR2 SVGAGI. The CDR3 totals 15 residues. CDR3 coding DNA: TGTGCCAGCACCCCGGGGGGAGGGCCCCACAATGAGCAGTTCTTC. It translates to CASTPGGGPHNEQFF.

The rearrangement uses TRBV13 and TRBJ2-2; D is unresolved. Germline CDR1 is PRHDT and CDR2 is FYEKMQ (reference sequence). Trimming cost V 6 bases and J 5 bases, with 16 bases left between them. The CDR3 spans 15 residues. In DNA, the CDR3 is TGTGCCAGCAGGCACCAAAGGGTCCGGACCGGGGAGCTGTTTTTT. It encodes CASRHQRVRTGELFF.

V and J are TRBV6-6 and TRBJ1-5; 9 nucleotides line up with TRBD1. Germline trimming cut 7 bases from V and 3 bases from J; bases unmatched to any gene: 7. The CDR3 has 15 amino acids. The germline V gene has CDR1 MNHNY and CDR2 SVGAGI (reference sequence). The CDR3 loop is CASIPGQGINQPQHF. CDR3 bases: TGTGCCAGCATCCCGGGACAGGGAATCAATCAGCCCCAGCATTTT.

The chain combines TRBV7-9 with TRBJ2-5; D is unclear. Trimming left V 2 bases short and J 4 bases short, with 11 bases between. The CDR3 runs to 14 residues. Germline V gene sequence: CDR1 SEHNR, CDR2 FQNEAQ (reference sequence). CDR3 DNA sequence: TGTGCCAGCAGCTTATCCCCTCTGGGAGAGACCCAGTACTTC. Translated: CASSLSPLGETQYF.

This sequence joins TRBV10-2 and TRBJ2-7; 9 nucleotides line up with TRBD1. The CDR3 contains 15 residues. V lost 3 bases to trimming and J lost 2 bases; unmatched junction nucleotides: 5. Germline CDR1 is WSHSY and CDR2 is SAAADI. Here the CDR3 reads CASSDQTGGTYEQYF. The CDR3 DNA follows: TGCGCCAGCAGTGATCAGACAGGGGGAACCTACGAGCAGTACTTC.

V is TRBV6-1 and J is TRBJ2-7; D is perhaps TRBD1 (6 bases). This CDR3 region has 14 residues. V was shortened by 11 bases and J by 0 bases, with 17 bases between the two germline ends. Looked up from germline, CDR1 is MNHNS and CDR2 is SASEGT. The CDR3 DNA reads as TGTGCCTGCTTACAGGGCCCTCTCTCCTACGAGCAGTACTTC. As protein: CACLQGPLSYEQYF.

The V and J genes are TRBV6-1 and TRBJ1-6; D possibly corresponds to TRBD1 (5 bases). CDR1 is MNHNS and CDR2 is SASEGT in the germline V gene. The CDR3 consists of 15 residues. Trimming removed 6 bases from V and 2 bases from J, with 11 bases in between. CDR3 sequence (DNA): TGTGCCAGCAGCGTTGACAGACCCTATAATTCACCCCTCCACTTT. This gives the protein CASSVDRPYNSPLHF.

This sequence joins TRBV19 and TRBJ2-1; 10 bases map to TRBD1. With V trimmed by 4 bases and J by 3 bases, 9 bases remained unmatched. Germline assignment: CDR1 LNHDA and CDR2 SQIVND (reference sequence). This CDR3 region has 17 residues. The DNA for the CDR3 is TGTGCCAGTAGTACCAGACAGGGGGCGGTGGACTACAATGAGCAGTTCTTC. Translation: CASSTRQGAVDYNEQFF.

This clone turned up a few times. V and J are TRBV9 and TRBJ1-1, with a tentative D call TRBD1 (5 bases). Germline V gene lookup returns CDR1 SGDLS and CDR2 YYNGEE. The CDR3 length is 14 residues. V was shortened by 0 bases and J by 6 bases, with 12 bases between the two germline ends. The CDR3: CASSVAGRVSEAFF. The DNA of the CDR3 is TGTGCCAGCAGCGTAGCAGGCAGGGTCTCTGAAGCTTTCTTT.

J is TRBJ1-3 and V is TRBV5-1, with 7 bases aligning to TRBD1. Per the germline V gene, CDR1 is SGHRS and CDR2 is YFSETQ. This CDR3 has 14 residues. With 3 bases clipped from V and 3 bases from J, the junction kept 3 bases outside the gene matches. CDR3 in DNA: TGCGCCAGCAGCTCGACAGGGAATGGAAACACCATATATTTT. It specifies CASSSTGNGNTIYF. Variable domain in full (rest from reference TRBV5-1 and TRBJ1-3): KAGVTQTPRYLIKTRGQQVTLSCSPISGHRSVSWYQQTPGQGLQFLFEYFSETQRNKGNFPGRFSGRQFSNSRSEMNVSTLELGDSALYLCASSSTGNGNTIYFGEGSWLTVV.

The rearrangement links TRBV15 to TRBJ1-1; unclear D gene. Germline V CDR1 and CDR2: LNHNV, YYDKDF (reference sequence). This CDR3 is built from 14 residues. V was clipped by 8 bases and J by 0 bases, with 13 bases between them. CDR3 loop: CATAWALMNTEAFF. The CDR3 coding sequence is TGTGCCACCGCCTGGGCCCTGATGAACACTGAAGCTTTCTTT. Variable domain in full (rest from reference TRBV15 and TRBJ1-1): DAMVIQNPRYQVTQFGKPVTLSCSQTLNHNVMYWYQQKSSQAPKLLFHYYDKDFNNEADTPDNFQSRRPNTSFCFLDIRSPGLGDTAMYLCATAWALMNTEAFFGQGTRLTVV.

The chain joins TRBV6-5 to TRBJ1-3, with D maybe TRBD1 (6 bases). The CDR3 loop spans 14 amino acids. The V and J ends lost 2 bases and 4 bases respectively, with 9 bases between them. CDR1 is MNHEY, CDR2 SVGAGI, per germline. In nucleotides, the CDR3 is TGTGCCAGCAGTTACCTAGGGGGAGGAAACACCATATATTTT. Amino acids: CASSYLGGGNTIYF.